Listed here are 16 T cell receptor beta chains from one sample, sequenced in a study of T cell responses to AZD1222 COVID-19 vaccine. Repertoires were generated with immunoSEQ multiplex PCR, while TCRdb's copy carries only in-frame clones and drops some. The sample consists of around 110,000 clones, approximately 84% of them appearing once. Sequencing was performed on peripheral blood, taken on day 0 of AZD1222 vaccination. These receptors originate from an adult in good health.

The rearrangement links TRBV5-3 to TRBJ1-4; D unclear. TRBV5-3 is an ORF, and what it does is uncertain. Trimming pared 0 bases from V and 4 bases from J, leaving 7 bases between. The CDR3 is 14 residues long. The CDR3 loop reads CARSLGPFNEKLFF. The CDR3 bases are TGTGCCAGAAGCTTGGGACCGTTTAATGAAAAACTGTTTTTT.

This rearrangement joins TRBV7-9 to TRBJ1-1, with D possibly matching TRBD1 (5 bases). CDR1 is SEHNR and CDR2 is FQNEAQ in the germline V gene (reference sequence). The CDR3 is 13 residues long. V lost 6 bases and J 5 bases, leaving 13 bases between the germline ends. The CDR3 sequence: CASRRDRWTEAFF. DNA for the CDR3: TGTGCCAGCAGGAGGGACCGTTGGACTGAAGCTTTCTTT.

The chain employs TRBV3-1 (or the pseudogene TRBV3-2) and TRBJ2-7; D remains ambiguous. The CDR3 extends over 16 amino acids. V dropped 1 base and J dropped 2 bases, with 15 bases sitting between them. Germline CDR1 and CDR2: LGHDT and YNNKEL (reference sequence). CDR3 in amino acids: CASSQGIGSTTYEQYF. The CDR3 region has the DNA TGTGCCAGCAGCCAAGGCATAGGTTCTACAACCTACGAGCAGTACTTC.

The chain has TRBV6-5 and TRBJ1-2; maybe TRBD1 (5 bases). The V gene's germline CDR1 is MNHEY and CDR2 SVGAGI. V gave up 8 bases and J gave up 7 bases, with 20 bases separating them. The length of the CDR3 is 14 residues. The CDR3 is CASLGPTNGGGYTF. The CDR3 DNA reads TGTGCCAGCCTAGGGCCGACAAATGGGGGTGGCTACACCTTC.

This clone appeared a single time. The rearrangement links TRBV5-1 to TRBJ2-2, with TRBD1 matching over 8 bases. The CDR3 runs to 15 residues. Trimming took 4 bases from V and 7 from J; bases not matched to a gene: 9. Per germline, CDR1 SGHRS and CDR2 YFSETQ. CDR3 nucleotide sequence: TGCGCCAGCAGCGGCAGGACAGGGCAGGGCGGGGAGCTGTTTTTT. Translating it yields CASSGRTGQGGELFF.

This clone was picked up a small number of times. The chain is built from TRBV4-3 and TRBJ1-2; D perhaps matches TRBD1 (6 bases). Germline CDR1 reads LGHNA; CDR2 reads YSLEER. There are 16 residues in the CDR3. Between the trimmed V and J ends, which lost 5 bases and 2 bases, there was a span of 18 bases. CDR3 nucleotide sequence: TGCGCCAGCAGCTCACAGGGAGGGACACGCAACTATGGCTACACCTTC. Translated: CASSSQGGTRNYGYTF.

This rearrangement joins TRBV5-1 to TRBJ2-7; D not resolved. This CDR3 has 13 amino acids. V was clipped by 4 bases and J by 3 bases, with 11 bases between them. The germline V gene encodes CDR1 SGHRS and CDR2 YFSETQ. CDR3 sequence (DNA): TGCGCCAGCAGCCCCGACAACAGCTACGAGCAGTACTTC. Translated: CASSPDNSYEQYF.

This clone has only a few counts. Other DNA sequences in this specimen translate into the identical CDR3. The rearrangement links TRBV28 to TRBJ1-4, with a possible D match to TRBD1 (6 bases). The CDR3 extends over 14 amino acids. The germline V gene has CDR1 MDHEN and CDR2 SYDVKM. Trimming pared 1 base from V and 6 bases from J, leaving 9 bases between. The CDR3 DNA reads TGTGCCAGCAGTTTATCGGGGGCGGATGAAAAACTGTTTTTT. It is translated as CASSLSGADEKLFF.

The V call is TRBV24-1, the J call TRBJ2-3; D may match TRBD1 or TRBD2 (5 bases each). CDR3 length: 17 residues. Trimming removed 3 bases at V and 1 base at J, with 16 bases between. CDR1 and CDR2 from the germline V gene are KGHDR and SFDVKD. CDR3 in DNA: TGTGCCACCAGTGATCCCGGGGACGTCCTGGGCACAGATACGCAGTATTTT. This sequence encodes CATSDPGDVLGTDTQYF.

This chain links TRBV5-3 with TRBJ1-6; TRBD1 agrees at 9 bases. TRBV5-3 is an open reading frame whose function is uncertain. The CDR3 runs 16 residues. After removal of 0 bases from V and 9 bases from J, the junction contained 7 bases not matched to a gene. In nucleotides, the CDR3 is TGTGCCAGAAGCTTGGAGGGACAGGGTGTATTTTCACCCCTCCACTTT. This codes for CARSLEGQGVFSPLHF.

V is TRBV7-2 and J is TRBJ1-2; 10 positions match TRBD1. V lost 5 bases and J lost 5; bases outside the gene matches: 11. This CDR3 has 16 amino acids. CDR1 and CDR2 (germline): SGHTA, FQGNSA. Here the CDR3 DNA reads TGTGCCAGCAGCCCCGGCGGGACAGGGGCCCCTTATGGCTACACCTTC. It is translated as CASSPGGTGAPYGYTF.

The chain links TRBV2 to TRBJ2-7; D is unresolved. This CDR3 has 12 residues. Trimming removed 1 base at V and 7 bases at J, with 8 bases between. In germline, CDR1 is SNHLY, CDR2 FYNNEI. The CDR3 protein is CASSEDFGEQYF. CDR3 sequence (DNA): TGTGCCAGCAGTGAAGACTTCGGGGAGCAGTACTTC. Looking up the rest from reference TRBV2 and TRBJ2-7 gives the full variable domain: EPEVTQTPSHQVTQMGQEVILRCVPISNHLYFYWYRQILGQKVEFLVSFYNNEISEKSEIFDDQFSVERPDGSNFTLKIRSTKLEDSAMYFCASSEDFGEQYFGPGTRLTVT.

This clone was counted once. The genes are TRBV29-1 and TRBJ2-1; 14 bases are a match to TRBD2. V shed 4 bases, J shed 3 bases, and the junction held 8 bases outside the gene matches. Germline CDR1 SQVTM, CDR2 ANQGSEA. This CDR3 has 17 residues. The CDR3 region is CSVVVRTSGRFYNEQFF. DNA of the CDR3: TGCAGCGTTGTGGTTCGGACTAGCGGGAGGTTCTACAATGAGCAGTTCTTC.

This clone has just a few counts. The rearrangement joins TRBV4-3 to TRBJ2-7, with D unresolved. The CDR3 loop spans 16 amino acids. The V end lost 0 bases, the J end lost 3 bases, and 15 bases lay between the germline ends. Germline V gene data show CDR1 as LGHNA and CDR2 as YSLEER. CDR3 protein: CASSQDRSPSGYEQYF. The CDR3 DNA follows: TGCGCCAGCAGCCAAGATCGCAGCCCGTCAGGCTACGAGCAGTACTTC.

The J gene is TRBJ1-2, the V gene TRBV28, with 7 bases that match TRBD1. This CDR3 contains 15 residues. V lost 6 bases to trimming and J lost 0 bases; unmatched junction nucleotides: 7. Germline V gives CDR1 MDHEN, CDR2 SYDVKM. Here the CDR3 reads CASSGWDRTNYGYTF. The CDR3 nucleotides read TGTGCCAGCAGCGGCTGGGACAGAACTAACTATGGCTACACCTTC.

The chain combines TRBV24-1 with TRBJ2-2; possibly TRBD1 or TRBD2 for D (6 bases each). The length of the CDR3 is 16 residues. V shed 1 base and J shed 6 bases, with 14 bases lying between them. CDR1 is KGHDR and CDR2 is SFDVKD in the germline V gene. This CDR3 reads CATSDFRGQGAGELFF. CDR3 coding DNA: TGTGCCACCAGTGATTTTCGGGGGCAAGGGGCCGGGGAGCTGTTTTTT.